The sequence of this T cell receptor beta chain was determined in a study of Graves' ophthalmopathy and Graves' hyperthyroidism. Hyperthyroidism patients were newly diagnosed, under 2 months' duration, aged 18 to 65. Clinical symptoms, serum thyroxine, TRAb, thyroid ultrasound and orbital computed tomography determined diagnosis. As for this clonotype: Its specificity is unknown.

The authors amplified TCR beta CDR3 regions, and they did so from RNA transcripts for repertoire sequencing. Second-round multiplex PCR followed a first-round RT-PCR using HTBI primers. One entry per CDR3 protein, called by TCRdb with MiXCR from the multiplex PCR reads. The sample includes roughly 1.1 million distinct CDR3 sequences, 36% seen only once; the top ten take roughly 11%. The CDR3 extends over 14 amino acids. Germline V gives CDR1 LNHNV, CDR2 YYDKDF (reference sequence). V was clipped by 0 bases and J by 7 bases; unmatched bases: 3. Study-wide points: A 13-signature model separated ophthalmopathy from stable hyperthyroidism, reaching approximately 88% sensitivity and less than 82% specificity cross-validated. Most expanded clonotypes in thyroid above 0.001 frequency also showed up in blood.

This clonotype was sampled from an adult man with Graves' hyperthyroidism. Source material: peripheral blood or thyroid tissue (not recorded which). The rearrangement joins TRBV15 to TRBJ1-5; 7 positions agree with TRBD1. CDR3 DNA sequence: TGTGCCACCAGCAGAGAAGGGGGCCGACAGCCCCAGCATTTT. Protein sequence: CATSREGGRQPQHF.